Detailed here is one T cell receptor beta chain. Its specific antigen is unknown. This sequence may be a read error, since a much larger clone differs from it by one base. The data were obtained in a study of CD8+CD57+ T cells in acquired aplastic anemia (dated by TCRdb to between 2018 and 2020). Regarding the complete study: DNA extracted from sorted CD4+ and CD8+ cells had a mean of around 3 ug, with a range of roughly 0.2 to 27.4 ug. CD8+CD57+ expansion was defined as a frequency above the mean frequency observed in healthy subjects. Study-level results and caveats: Some 31 CD8+ CDR3 sequences were shared between patients and controls but appeared highly expressed in patients and within their immunodominant clones. No significant difference in CD8+ Simpson's diversity was found between patients and healthy controls (P=0.060).

Genomic DNA served as template for TCR beta VDJ combination and CDR3 sequence profiling. An Illumina HiSeq 2000 was the platform used for TCR repertoire sequencing. In the source study's methods: Repertoire assessment relied on Simpson's diversity index, CDR3 size and DJ length profiles, and TRBV/TRBJ rearrangement plots. The most abundant DNA sequence in the deep sequencing data was defined as the immunodominant clone. CDR3 amino acid sequences were checked for sharing between subjects and were compared against published repertoires and the VDJdb database. Through fastp at Q25 and MiXCR, TCRdb rebuilt clones from the public reads, retaining in-frame beta chains. Each entry is one CDR3 protein sequence, shown with its most common DNA and genes. The V and J calls were not made by the authors but by TCRdb's processing. The sample table contains about 160,000 distinct CDR3 sequences; only one count was recorded for about 50% of them. The leading ten clones occupy roughly 29% of the sample.

The patients picked for sequencing were ones in whom flow cytometry had shown an expansion of CD8+CD57+ cells. All patients had severe acquired aplastic anemia diagnosed by International Study of Aplastic Anemia and Agranulocytosis and Camitta criteria. At the time blood was sampled, none of the patients had received any therapy. In the study, sorted CD4+ and CD8+ blood T cells from patients with severe aplastic anemia and from healthy subjects underwent deep sequencing of TCR repertoires. In the USA, patient enrollment took place under clinicaltrials.gov protocols 00001620, 01623167, 00001397, 00071045, 00081523 and 00961064. Ficoll-Paque density gradient centrifugation was used to isolate peripheral blood mononuclear cells. Before DNA extraction, CD4+ and CD8+ T cells were sorted by FACS or by magnetic beads. What was sequenced was sorted CD4+, CD8+, or CD8+CD57+ T cells (not recorded which) from PBMCs. This TCR was sampled from a human donor with aplastic anemia.

This receptor has the CDR3 CAWTPDRGAFF. The DNA sequence is TGTGCCTGGACTCCGGACAGAGGAGCTTTCTTT. The V gene is TRBV30 and the J gene is TRBJ1-1; the D gene is perhaps TRBD1, from 6 matching bases. Per the germline V gene (reference sequence), GTSNPN is the CDR1 and SVGIG is the CDR2. Trimming costs V 4 bases and J 10 bases, and their ends lie 13 bases apart. The CDR3 runs 11 residues from the cysteine to the phenylalanine. The DNA shown is the 33-base CDR3, in frame from base 1.